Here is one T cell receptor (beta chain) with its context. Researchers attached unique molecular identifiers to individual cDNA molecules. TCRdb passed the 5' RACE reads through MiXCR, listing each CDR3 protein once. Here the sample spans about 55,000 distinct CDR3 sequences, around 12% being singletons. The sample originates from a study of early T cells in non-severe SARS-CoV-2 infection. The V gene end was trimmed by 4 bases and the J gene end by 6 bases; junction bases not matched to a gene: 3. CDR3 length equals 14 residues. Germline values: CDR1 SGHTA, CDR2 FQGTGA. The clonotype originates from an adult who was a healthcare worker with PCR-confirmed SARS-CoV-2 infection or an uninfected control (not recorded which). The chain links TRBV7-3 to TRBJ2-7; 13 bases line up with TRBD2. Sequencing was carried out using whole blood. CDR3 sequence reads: CASSSGLAGAEQYF. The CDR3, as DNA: TGTGCCAGCAGCTCTGGACTAGCGGGAGCCGAGCAGTACTTC.